These 9 T cell receptor beta chains were sequenced from one sample in a study of cytomegalovirus exposure and HLA in healthy donors. It was with 60 Vbeta and 13 Jbeta primers that the PCR ran. Sequencing used immunoSEQ multiplex PCR; TCRdb keeps in-frame clones, though not all of them. The sample shows tens of thousands of clones, and about 0.61% sits with its ten largest clones. The sample comprised PBMCs. The receptors stem from a man in his fifties in good health and CMV-seronegative.

The chain links TRBV9 to TRBJ2-1; TRBD2 matches at 7 bases. V was pared by 4 bases and J by 6 bases, with 10 bases of the junction left unmatched. This CDR3 is 15 amino acids long. Germline lookup yields CDR1 SGDLS and CDR2 YYNGEE. This CDR3 is CASSPTSWVRNEQFF. The DNA of the CDR3 is TGTGCCAGCAGCCCGACTAGCTGGGTTCGCAATGAGCAGTTCTTC.

This chain links TRBV7-2 with TRBJ1-2; the match to TRBD1 covers 7 bases. Germline CDR1 SGHTA, CDR2 FQGNSA. The CDR3 totals 12 residues. The V and J ends lost 4 bases and 8 bases, in that order; junction bases with no gene match: 4. The CDR3 region has the DNA TGTGCCAGCAGCTATAACAGGGGCGGCTACACCTTC. This sequence encodes CASSYNRGGYTF.

The chain links TRBV5-1 to TRBJ2-5; 7 nucleotides match TRBD1. Germline V CDR1 and CDR2: SGHRS, YFSETQ. Trimming cost V 2 bases and J 2 bases; bases outside gene matches: 9. The CDR3 is 16 amino acids. In DNA form, the CDR3 reads TGCGCCAGCAGCTTAAATTATGGACAGGTACAAGAGACCCAGTACTTC. It specifies CASSLNYGQVQETQYF.

As DNA, the CDR3 is TGCGCCAGCAGCCAAGGGACGGACACCTACGAGCAGTACTTC. It is translated as CASSQGTDTYEQYF. This chain connects TRBV4-1 to TRBJ2-7; tentatively, D is TRBD1 (5 bases). V was cut by 1 base and J by 2 bases, with 9 bases left in between. The length of the CDR3 is 14 residues. CDR1 and CDR2 from the germline V gene are MGHRA and YSYEKL.

The rearrangement uses TRBV19 and TRBJ2-2, with 7 bases lining up with TRBD1. The CDR3 contains 15 residues. After removal of 6 bases from V and 1 base from J, the junction contained 5 bases not matched to a gene. In germline, CDR1 is LNHDA, CDR2 SQIVND (reference sequence). As DNA, the CDR3 is TGTGCCAGTAGCCCGACAGGGAAGAACACCGGGGAGCTGTTTTTT. This encodes CASSPTGKNTGELFF.

Comments on this clone: Within the sample, other DNA sequences also encode this same CDR3. The V gene is TRBV28, the J gene TRBJ2-7, with D perhaps TRBD1 (5 bases). V was pared by 5 bases and J by 3 bases, with 8 bases between. The CDR3 is made up of 12 amino acids. CDR1 and CDR2 (germline): MDHEN, SYDVKM. The CDR3 nucleotides are TGTGCCAGCAGTCTCCAGGGCTACGAGCAGTACTTC. Translating it yields CASSLQGYEQYF.

The CDR3, as DNA: TGTGCCAGCAGCGTAGTCCTAGCGGGGGCATACGAGCAGTACTTC. It specifies CASSVVLAGAYEQYF. The V call is TRBV9, the J call TRBJ2-7; 10 nucleotides match TRBD2. The CDR3 is made up of 15 amino acids. CDR1 is SGDLS and CDR2 is YYNGEE in the germline V gene. V trimming: 0 bases; J trimming: 4 bases; junction bases outside the gene matches: 4.

The chain employs TRBV11-2 and TRBJ2-7, with 7 bases matching TRBD1. Germline V gene sequence: CDR1 SGHAT, CDR2 FQNNGV. The CDR3 is made up of 14 amino acids. Losses at the gene ends were 5 bases for V and 5 bases for J; bases not matched to a gene: 9. The CDR3 DNA sequence: TGTGCCAGCAGCCTATACAGGGGTTCCAACGAGCAGTACTTC. As protein: CASSLYRGSNEQYF.

This chain links TRBV18 with TRBJ2-5; 9 bases agree with TRBD2. J was trimmed by 4 bases and V by 4 bases; bases with no gene match: 7. Per the germline V gene, CDR1 is KGHSH and CDR2 is LQKENI. CDR3 length: 15 residues. The CDR3 bases are TGTGCCAGCTCACGGGCTAGCGGGGTCGGAGAGACCCAGTACTTC. It specifies CASSRASGVGETQYF.